This entry lists 30 T cell receptor beta chains sequenced from one sample in a study of blood T cell repertoires in COVID-19. Produced via immunoSEQ multiplex PCR; TCRdb's table is partial and in-frame only. The repertoire consists of 150,000 to 200,000 clones, with around four fifths occurring once and the leading ten covering 10% to 15%. The sample taken for sequencing was PBMCs or T cells enriched from blood (not recorded which). The receptors shown here come from a woman aged 55-69 years who had recovered from COVID-19.

J is TRBJ1-1 and V is TRBV27; 7 positions agree with TRBD1. V trimming: 2 bases; J trimming: 4 bases; junction bases outside the gene matches: 4. The CDR3 runs to 14 residues. CDR1 is MNHEY and CDR2 is SMNVEV in the germline V gene (reference sequence). In nucleotides, the CDR3 is TGTGCCAGCAGTTTAACAGGGGTGTTCACTGAAGCTTTCTTT. Protein sequence: CASSLTGVFTEAFF.

The V call is TRBV5-1, the J call TRBJ2-7; 8 bases fit TRBD2. The V and J ends lost 0 bases and 1 base, in that order; junction bases with no gene match: 6. This CDR3 comprises 16 residues. Germline V lookup: CDR1 SGHRS, CDR2 YFSETQ. CDR3 nucleotides: TGCGCCAGCAGCTTGGGTGGTAGCGGGACGTCCTACGAGCAGTACTTC. Translating gives CASSLGGSGTSYEQYF.

V is TRBV7-9 and J is TRBJ2-7; 8 positions match TRBD2. Germline V lookup: CDR1 SEHNR, CDR2 FQNEAQ (reference sequence). With 2 bases clipped from V and 5 bases from J, the junction kept 11 bases outside the gene matches. The CDR3 is 16 residues long. For the CDR3, the DNA is TGTGCCAGCAGCTTATTGCGCGGGACTAGAATCCACGAGCAGTACTTC. Its translation: CASSLLRGTRIHEQYF.

This chain links TRBV30 with TRBJ1-2; TRBD1 is a possible D gene (6 bases). This CDR3 contains 14 residues. Germline CDR1 and CDR2: GTSNPN and SVGIG (reference sequence). V lost 2 bases, J lost 8 bases, and 18 bases lay in between. The CDR3 DNA reads TGTGCCTGGAGTTCCTCCAGGGGCGGTCACGGCTACACCTTC. It codes for CAWSSSRGGHGYTF.

The chain combines TRBV10-2 with TRBJ2-7, with D maybe TRBD2 (5 bases). The V gene's germline CDR1 is WSHSY and CDR2 SAAADI. V was clipped by 8 bases and J by 0 bases, with 14 bases between them. CDR3 length equals 14 residues. The CDR3 region is CASDPTGSSYEQYF. Written as DNA, the CDR3 is TGCGCCAGCGATCCCACGGGGTCCTCCTACGAGCAGTACTTC.

This clone was observed a handful of times. The chain is built from TRBV2 and TRBJ2-7, with TRBD2 identical over 9 bases. The V gene's germline CDR1 is SNHLY and CDR2 FYNNEI. There are 13 residues in the CDR3. After removal of 9 bases from V and 1 base from J, the junction contained 4 bases not matched to a gene. CDR3 nucleotides: TGTGCCAGACGACTAGCGGATTCCTACGAGCAGTACTTC. Amino acids: CARRLADSYEQYF. Full variable domain (remainder filled in from reference TRBV2 and TRBJ2-7): EPEVTQTPSHQVTQMGQEVILRCVPISNHLYFYWYRQILGQKVEFLVSFYNNEISEKSEIFDDQFSVERPDGSNFTLKIRSTKLEDSAMYFCARRLADSYEQYFGPGTRLTVT.

The chain joins TRBV5-1 to TRBJ2-3; D is ambiguous. Germline V gene lookup returns CDR1 SGHRS and CDR2 YFSETQ. Trimming shortened V by 4 bases and J by 2 bases, and 8 bases separated the two germline ends. CDR3 length: 13 amino acids. The CDR3 here is CASSDQATDTQYF. In nucleotides, the CDR3 is TGCGCCAGCAGCGACCAGGCCACAGATACGCAGTATTTT.

This clone has only a few counts. The chain employs TRBV27 and TRBJ2-2; 8 nucleotides align to TRBD1. Germline CDR1 and CDR2: MNHEY and SMNVEV (reference sequence). The CDR3 extends over 14 amino acids. V shed 11 bases, J shed 0 bases, and the junction held 5 bases outside the gene matches. CDR3 sequence reads: CAARTGSNTGELFF. CDR3 coding DNA: TGTGCCGCTCGGACAGGGTCGAACACCGGGGAGCTGTTTTTT.

This clone was seen a few times. The chain recombines TRBV24-1 with TRBJ2-2, with TRBD1 matching 9 bases. This CDR3 has 16 residues. Germline CDR1 is KGHDR and CDR2 is SFDVKD. The trim removed 4 bases at V and 1 base at J, leaving 3 bases unmatched. The CDR3 DNA reads as TGTGCCACCAGTGACCCGGGACAGGGGAACACCGGGGAGCTGTTTTTT. This encodes CATSDPGQGNTGELFF.

This rearrangement joins TRBV28 to TRBJ2-1; 11 bases are shared with TRBD2. This CDR3 contains 16 residues. Germline CDR1 is MDHEN and CDR2 is SYDVKM. With 3 bases clipped from V and 4 bases from J, the junction kept 5 bases outside the gene matches. The CDR3 region is CASSFTSGSRYNEQFF. In nucleotides, the CDR3 is TGTGCCAGCAGTTTTACTAGCGGGAGTCGATACAATGAGCAGTTCTTC.

This chain joins TRBV7-9 and TRBJ1-2, with 8 bases aligning to TRBD1. Germline V gives CDR1 SEHNR, CDR2 FQNEAQ (reference sequence). V lost 6 bases and J lost 6; bases outside the gene matches: 6. The CDR3 runs to 13 residues. CDR3 sequence: CASRKQGVDGYTF. DNA of the CDR3: TGTGCCAGCAGAAAACAGGGGGTAGATGGCTACACCTTC.

The chain couples TRBV3-1 (or the pseudogene TRBV3-2) to TRBJ1-2, with 7 bases aligning to TRBD1. The V gene's germline CDR1 is LGHDT and CDR2 YNNKEL (reference sequence). V gave up 1 base and J gave up 14 bases; unmatched junction bases: 10. The CDR3 loop spans 13 amino acids. The CDR3 DNA sequence: TGTGCCAGCAGCCAAGTGTCGGCAGGGGGTTATACCTTC. It codes for CASSQVSAGGYTF.

The chain combines TRBV29-1 with TRBJ1-4, with 9 bases lining up with TRBD1. This CDR3 spans 17 amino acids. Germline V gene data show CDR1 as SQVTM and CDR2 as ANQGSEA. V dropped 1 base and J dropped 6; count of bases not matched to a gene: 12. CDR3 nucleotide sequence: TGCAGCGTTGAAGTGGGACAGGGCAATTTGGGGGATGAAAAACTGTTTTTT. Amino acid sequence: CSVEVGQGNLGDEKLFF.

This sequence joins TRBV30 and TRBJ1-3; a weak D match, TRBD1 (6 bases). V lost 4 bases, J lost 4 bases, and 11 bases lay in between. The CDR3 loop spans 13 amino acids. The germline V gene has CDR1 GTSNPN and CDR2 SVGIG (reference sequence). CDR3: CAWNRERGNTIYF. For the CDR3, the DNA is TGTGCCTGGAACAGGGAGAGAGGAAACACCATATATTTT.

This chain joins TRBV27 and TRBJ2-5; weak D call: TRBD1 (6 bases). Trimming pared 4 bases from V and 1 base from J, leaving 13 bases between. CDR3 size: 15 residues. Per the germline V gene, CDR1 is MNHEY and CDR2 is SMNVEV (reference sequence). The CDR3: CASSSGRGSQETQYF. The CDR3 bases are TGTGCCAGCAGTTCTGGCAGGGGTTCCCAAGAGACCCAGTACTTC.

The chain is built from TRBV6-1 and TRBJ2-5, with D maybe TRBD2 (7 bases). The germline gives CDR1 MNHNS, CDR2 SASEGT. V was cut by 0 bases and J by 5 bases, with 13 bases left in between. The CDR3 has 15 amino acids. CDR3 bases: TGTGCCAGCAGTGAAGCGGGCGGGGGCTGGGAGACCCAGTACTTC. It yields the protein CASSEAGGGWETQYF.

The chain couples TRBV3-1 (or the pseudogene TRBV3-2) to TRBJ1-1; 7 nucleotides match TRBD1. Germline CDR1 is LGHDT and CDR2 is YNNKEL (reference sequence). The junction had 4 bases not matched to a gene; V was cut back by 1 base and J by 8 bases. CDR3 length equals 13 residues. The CDR3 DNA reads TGTGCCAGCAGCCAAGTTTCCAGGGGGGAAGCTTTCTTT. Protein product: CASSQVSRGEAFF.

The chain couples TRBV5-4 to TRBJ1-2; D unresolved. Germline CDR1 and CDR2: SGHNT and YYREEE (reference sequence). This CDR3 comprises 13 residues. V lost 0 bases and J 2 bases, leaving 5 bases between the germline ends. The CDR3 loop is CASSLERNYGYTF. The DNA of the CDR3 is TGTGCCAGCAGCTTGGAACGGAACTATGGCTACACCTTC.

The chain is built from TRBV7-8 and TRBJ1-3, with D perhaps TRBD1 (5 bases). V lost 4 bases and J 2 bases, leaving 12 bases between the germline ends. This CDR3 is 15 amino acids long. The germline CDR1 and CDR2 sequences are SGHVS and FQNEAQ. The DNA for the CDR3 is TGTGCCAGCAGCTCACGGGGGGATGCTGGAAACACCATATATTTT. Amino acids: CASSSRGDAGNTIYF.

This chain connects TRBV11-2 to TRBJ1-1; D perhaps matches TRBD1 (5 bases). V dropped 2 bases and J dropped 4 bases, with 11 bases sitting between them. CDR1 is SGHAT and CDR2 is FQNNGV in the germline V gene. The CDR3 loop spans 14 amino acids. CDR3 residues: CASSLTGGTTEAFF. CDR3 DNA sequence: TGTGCCAGCAGCTTAACCGGCGGGACCACTGAAGCTTTCTTT.

Written as DNA, the CDR3 is TGTGCCAGCAGTGAACCGGGGACAGGCAATCAGCCCCAGCATTTT. Its protein product is CASSEPGTGNQPQHF. V and J are TRBV25-1 and TRBJ1-5, with 7 positions matching TRBD1. J gave up 2 bases and V 2 bases, and 3 bases lay outside the gene matches. CDR1 and CDR2 from the germline V gene are MGHDK and SYGVNS. The length of the CDR3 is 15 residues. The full variable domain, its missing parts supplied by reference TRBV25-1 and TRBJ1-5, is EADIYQTPRYLVIGTGKKITLECSQTMGHDKMYWYQQDPGMELHLIHYSYGVNSTEKGDLSSESTVSRIRTEHFPLTLESARPSHTSQYLCASSEPGTGNQPQHFGDGTRLSIL.

This clone was seen a few times. The chain has TRBV11-2 and TRBJ2-5; 7 bases agree with TRBD1. Unmatched junction bases numbered 7, after V lost 2 bases and J lost 10 bases. This CDR3 comprises 13 residues. CDR1 and CDR2 (germline): SGHAT, FQNNGV. The CDR3 nucleotides are TGTGCCAGCAGCTTATCCGATGGACAGGACCAGTACTTC. Its protein product is CASSLSDGQDQYF.

V and J are TRBV28 and TRBJ2-7, with a weak D call TRBD2 (5 bases). The CDR3 spans 15 residues. V was clipped by 5 bases and J by 0 bases, with 14 bases between them. CDR1 is MDHEN, CDR2 SYDVKM, per germline. The CDR3 is CASSRADALSYEQYF. The CDR3 bases are TGTGCCAGCAGTCGAGCGGACGCCCTCTCCTACGAGCAGTACTTC.

V is TRBV7-2 and J is TRBJ1-4; 8 bases fit TRBD1. Unmatched junction bases numbered 9, after V lost 5 bases and J lost 7 bases. Per germline, CDR1 SGHTA and CDR2 FQGNSA. The CDR3 runs 15 residues. CDR3 sequence (DNA): TGTGCCAGCAGCCCGCTACCGGGACAGGCTGAAAAACTGTTTTTT. It codes for CASSPLPGQAEKLFF.

This clone was picked up one time. V and J are TRBV29-1 and TRBJ1-2, with TRBD1 matching 8 bases. This CDR3 contains 13 residues. Germline assignment: CDR1 SQVTM and CDR2 ANQGSEA. The V segment lost 3 bases and the J segment 5 bases; nucleotides outside the gene matches: 5. DNA for the CDR3: TGCAGCGTTGAGGCAGGGGGCCCTTATGGCTACACCTTC. Amino acids: CSVEAGGPYGYTF.

This clone has more than one count but fewer than ten. The junction shows a germline mismatch at one end, possibly a read error. The chain joins TRBV18 to TRBJ1-3, with D hard to call. The CDR3 contains 13 residues. Germline CDR1 KGHSH, CDR2 LQKENI. The CDR3 DNA reads TGTGCCAACCCTAGATTCGCTGGGAACACCATATATTTT. This codes for CANPRFAGNTIYF.

CDR3 residues: CASSPDRGNSPLHF. CDR3 nucleotides: TGCGCCAGCAGCCCCGACAGGGGGAATTCACCCCTCCACTTT. The chain uses TRBV5-1 and TRBJ1-6, with 9 bases matching TRBD1. Germline CDR1 is SGHRS and CDR2 is YFSETQ. V was pared by 4 bases and J by 7 bases, with 3 bases of the junction left unmatched. This CDR3 contains 14 residues. The full variable domain, its missing parts supplied by reference TRBV5-1 and TRBJ1-6, is KAGVTQTPRYLIKTRGQQVTLSCSPISGHRSVSWYQQTPGQGLQFLFEYFSETQRNKGNFPGRFSGRQFSNSRSEMNVSTLELGDSALYLCASSPDRGNSPLHFGNGTRLTVT.

This chain joins TRBV25-1 and TRBJ2-3; 7 nucleotides match TRBD2. CDR1 is MGHDK and CDR2 is SYGVNS in the germline V gene. Losses at the gene ends were 2 bases for V and 6 bases for J; bases not matched to a gene: 11. There are 16 residues in the CDR3. This CDR3 reads CASSELEAGNGDTQYF. The CDR3 DNA reads as TGTGCCAGCAGTGAACTCGAAGCGGGAAATGGGGATACGCAGTATTTT.

The chain combines TRBV27 with TRBJ1-1; D perhaps matches TRBD1 (5 bases). The length of the CDR3 is 17 residues. Germline-derived CDR1 and CDR2 are MNHEY and SMNVEV (reference sequence). The V gene lost 4 bases and the J gene lost 1 base, with 19 bases spanning the gap. CDR3 loop: CASSSFLFVGGNTEAFF. Here the CDR3 DNA reads TGTGCCAGCAGTTCCTTCCTGTTTGTGGGGGGGAACACTGAAGCTTTCTTT.

This chain uses TRBV19 with TRBJ2-2; D possibly corresponds to TRBD2 (6 bases). CDR3 size: 14 residues. V lost 4 bases to trimming and J lost 3 bases, with 9 bases between them. Germline-derived CDR1 and CDR2 are LNHDA and SQIVND (reference sequence). CDR3 in amino acids: CASSSGTHTGELFF. CDR3 nucleotides: TGTGCCAGTAGTAGCGGGACCCACACCGGGGAGCTGTTTTTT.